The 30 T cell receptor beta chains presented below share a single source sample, sequenced in a study of blood T cells in healthy people across ages. Primers used in a second PCR of about 6 to 11 cycles were a sample-barcoded 5' primer and a J-beta primer mix. Each CDR3 protein is one row after TCRdb ran MiXCR on the 5' RACE reads. The profile shows fewer than 1,200,000 distinct CDR3 sequences, about 23% of them singletons. A further study also used this sample, focusing on T cells of mothers and their children.

Sequencing input: blood. The source of these receptors is a girl aged 2 to 9 in good health.

This clonotype was counted a few times. The CDR3 reads CASSTSGTPGDTQYF. In DNA, the CDR3 is TGTGCCAGCAGTACCTCCGGGACCCCGGGGGATACGCAGTATTTT. This sequence joins TRBV28 and TRBJ2-3; possibly TRBD1 or TRBD2 for D (5 bases each). Per germline, CDR1 MDHEN and CDR2 SYDVKM. This CDR3 contains 15 residues. The V end was cut by 5 bases, the J end by 6 bases, with 18 bases between.

This clonotype was counted a few times. The chain employs TRBV20-1 and TRBJ2-3; 7 positions agree with TRBD2. With V trimmed by 3 bases and J by 6 bases, 6 bases remained unmatched. This CDR3 region has 13 residues. CDR1 and CDR2 (germline): DFQATT, SNEGSKA (reference sequence). CDR3 in DNA: TGCAGTGCTAGGGCGGGAGTGAGTGATACGCAGTATTTT. This sequence encodes CSARAGVSDTQYF.

The chain has TRBV7-2 and TRBJ2-2; 7 bases align to TRBD2. Per germline, CDR1 SGHTA and CDR2 FQGNSA. This CDR3 has 12 amino acids. The V and J ends lost 0 bases and 13 bases, in that order; junction bases with no gene match: 2. CDR3 in amino acids: CASSLAVAGLFF. DNA of the CDR3: TGTGCCAGCAGCTTAGCGGTAGCGGGGCTGTTTTTT.

In this sample, this clonotype turned up a few times. The chain recombines TRBV24-1 with TRBJ2-3; TRBD2 might be the D (5 bases). Germline values: CDR1 KGHDR, CDR2 SFDVKD. The CDR3 totals 15 residues. V shed 11 bases and J shed 0 bases, with 17 bases lying between them. The CDR3: CASSSRGNSTDTQYF. The CDR3 DNA is TGTGCCAGCAGCTCCCGGGGAAATAGCACAGATACGCAGTATTTT.

The chain carries TRBV27 and TRBJ1-4, with D possibly being TRBD1 (5 bases). The CDR3 length is 15 residues. Germline lookup yields CDR1 MNHEY and CDR2 SMNVEV (reference sequence). The V gene lost 5 bases and the J gene lost 5 bases, with 15 bases spanning the gap. CDR3 nucleotide sequence: TGTGCCAGCAGTACTCGGCAGGGATGGAATGAAAAACTGTTTTTT. The encoded protein is CASSTRQGWNEKLFF.

This clonotype turned up a few times. The chain carries TRBV20-1 and TRBJ2-7; 10 nucleotides line up with TRBD2. With 7 bases clipped from V and 3 bases from J, the junction kept 0 bases outside the gene matches. Germline CDR1 and CDR2: DFQATT and SNEGSKA (reference sequence). The CDR3 has 11 residues. CDR3 residues: CSGLAGYEQYF. CDR3 nucleotides: TGCAGTGGACTAGCGGGCTACGAGCAGTACTTC.

V is TRBV20-1 and J is TRBJ2-3; D possibly corresponds to TRBD2 (6 bases). This CDR3 has 12 amino acids. V was shortened by 2 bases and J by 6 bases, with 9 bases between the two germline ends. The germline V gene encodes CDR1 DFQATT and CDR2 SNEGSKA (reference sequence). CDR3 in amino acids: CSARPSEDTQYF. CDR3 nucleotide sequence: TGCAGTGCTAGACCTAGCGAGGATACGCAGTATTTT.

This clonotype was counted only a few times. This chain joins TRBV6-5 and TRBJ1-1; D unclear. This CDR3 has 14 residues. Germline V gives CDR1 MNHEY, CDR2 SVGAGI. Trimming pared 4 bases from V and 3 bases from J, leaving 12 bases between. Written as DNA, the CDR3 is TGTGCCAGCAGTTCGGGTGGAGGATACACTGAAGCTTTCTTT. Translation: CASSSGGGYTEAFF.

The table lists this clonotype with a few counts. V is TRBV7-9 and J is TRBJ2-2; D may correspond to TRBD1 or TRBD2 (5 bases each). The CDR3 is 16 amino acids. CDR1 is SEHNR, CDR2 FQNEAQ, per germline (reference sequence). The ends were cut back, 1 base at V and 5 bases at J, with 14 bases in the middle. CDR3 sequence: CASSLGGGTSTGELFF. CDR3 DNA sequence: TGTGCCAGCAGCTTAGGAGGTGGGACCTCTACCGGGGAGCTGTTTTTT.

This sequence joins TRBV7-3 and TRBJ2-4; D gene ambiguous. V lost 2 bases and J 0 bases, leaving 8 bases between the germline ends. The V gene's germline CDR1 is SGHTA and CDR2 FQGTGA. This CDR3 has 15 residues. Here the CDR3 DNA reads TGTGCCAGCAGCTTAGTTAGGAGAGCCAAAAACATTCAGTACTTC. Protein sequence: CASSLVRRAKNIQYF.

J is TRBJ2-1 and V is TRBV28; D is possibly TRBD2 (5 bases). This CDR3 is 15 amino acids long. Germline loops: CDR1 MDHEN, CDR2 SYDVKM. V lost 8 bases and J 0 bases, leaving 14 bases between the germline ends. CDR3 protein: CASLSGSSSYNEQFF. The CDR3 region has the DNA TGTGCCAGCCTATCGGGGTCAAGCTCCTACAATGAGCAGTTCTTC.

The V call is TRBV6-1, the J call TRBJ2-7; 7 positions match TRBD1. Germline CDR1 MNHNS, CDR2 SASEGT. This CDR3 comprises 12 residues. V lost 2 bases, J lost 5 bases, and 0 bases stayed unmatched. CDR3 in amino acids: CASSEQGDEQYF. In DNA form, the CDR3 reads TGTGCCAGCAGTGAACAGGGGGACGAGCAGTACTTC.

The V call is TRBV10-3, the J call TRBJ2-7; D call uncertain. The CDR3 runs to 16 residues. The V gene lost 2 bases and the J gene lost 3 bases, with 17 bases spanning the gap. The germline V gene encodes CDR1 ENHRY and CDR2 SYGVKD. The chain's CDR3 is CAISEGPQEKGYEQYF. CDR3 nucleotide sequence: TGTGCCATCAGTGAGGGCCCCCAGGAGAAGGGCTACGAGCAGTACTTC.

This chain connects TRBV3-1 to TRBJ2-7; weak D call: TRBD1 (6 bases). This CDR3 has 15 residues. V shed 1 base and J shed 3 bases, with 13 bases lying between them. The V gene's germline CDR1 is LGHDT and CDR2 YNNKEL (reference sequence). The CDR3 DNA sequence: TGTGCCAGCAGCCAAGCGAGGACAGAACTCTACGAGCAGTACTTC. This translates into CASSQARTELYEQYF.

The chain employs TRBV12-3 or TRBV12-4 and TRBJ1-2, with a possible D match to TRBD1 (5 bases). V was clipped by 10 bases and J by 4 bases, with 16 bases between them. The CDR3 length is 13 residues. The CDR3 region has the DNA TGTGCCACTGAACAGGCCCCTGCCTATGGCTACACCTTC. It specifies CATEQAPAYGYTF.

The gene calls are TRBV5-1 and TRBJ1-1; TRBD1 aligns across 7 bases. This CDR3 has 15 residues. CDR1 and CDR2 from the germline V gene are SGHRS and YFSETQ. Germline trimming cut 4 bases from V and 0 bases from J; bases unmatched to any gene: 6. The CDR3 bases are TGCGCCAGCAGCATCGGGACAGCTGTGAACACTGAAGCTTTCTTT. This codes for CASSIGTAVNTEAFF.

This clonotype was recorded a few times. The genes are TRBV9 and TRBJ2-3, with 10 nucleotides matching TRBD2. After removal of 1 base from V and 1 base from J, the junction contained 3 bases not matched to a gene. In germline, CDR1 is SGDLS, CDR2 YYNGEE. The CDR3 runs to 16 residues. CDR3 sequence (DNA): TGTGCCAGCAGCGTAACTAGCGGGATACGCACAGATACGCAGTATTTT. Translating gives CASSVTSGIRTDTQYF.

The gene calls are TRBV20-1 and TRBJ2-7, with a possible D match to TRBD2 (6 bases). The CDR3 loop spans 11 amino acids. Germline assignment: CDR1 DFQATT and CDR2 SNEGSKA (reference sequence). The V end lost 6 bases, the J end lost 7 bases, and 13 bases lay between the germline ends. This chain's CDR3 is CSALLAEEQYF. The DNA for the CDR3 is TGCAGTGCCTTACTAGCTGAAGAGCAGTACTTC.

This clonotype came up many times. The chain uses TRBV12-3 or TRBV12-4 and TRBJ1-4; maybe TRBD1 (5 bases). V gave up 5 bases and J gave up 4 bases, with 8 bases separating them. The CDR3 consists of 13 residues. For the CDR3, the DNA is TGTGCCAGCAGTCCCGGGGGTAATGAAAAACTGTTTTTT. Its protein is CASSPGGNEKLFF.

The chain recombines TRBV7-2 with TRBJ1-1; D gene uncertain. Trimming took off 1 base at V and 11 bases at J, with 20 bases between the two ends. Germline CDR1 is SGHTA and CDR2 is FQGNSA. This CDR3 spans 15 amino acids. CDR3 sequence (DNA): TGTGCCAGCAGCTTAGACCCGAGTTTGGTAAGAGGGGCTTTCTTT. Amino acid sequence: CASSLDPSLVRGAFF.

This clonotype was counted between two and nine times. The rearrangement joins TRBV6-2 or TRBV6-3 to TRBJ1-1, with D maybe TRBD1 (5 bases). The V end was cut by 10 bases, the J end by 5 bases, with 23 bases between. This CDR3 is built from 15 residues. CDR1 and CDR2 (germline): MNHEY, SVGEGT. The chain's CDR3 is CATRSSTVGGTEAFF. Written as DNA, the CDR3 is TGTGCCACCCGGTCGAGCACCGTCGGGGGGACTGAAGCTTTCTTT.

This clonotype was seen more than once but under ten times. The gene calls are TRBV2 and TRBJ1-5, with 9 bases aligning to TRBD1. Germline V gene lookup returns CDR1 SNHLY and CDR2 FYNNEI. The junction had 7 bases not matched to a gene; V was cut back by 4 bases and J by 3 bases. The CDR3 has 16 amino acids. The CDR3 loop is CASSGGTGLDNQPQHF. The CDR3 coding sequence is TGTGCCAGCAGTGGGGGGACAGGGCTGGACAATCAGCCCCAGCATTTT.

The chain links TRBV4-1 to TRBJ2-2; D could derive from TRBD1 or TRBD2 (5 bases each). The germline CDR1 and CDR2 sequences are MGHRA and YSYEKL. V dropped 4 bases and J dropped 5 bases, with 11 bases sitting between them. The CDR3 is 14 amino acids. CDR3 sequence: CASSRGGGTGELFF. CDR3 coding DNA: TGCGCCAGCAGCCGAGGTGGGGGTACCGGGGAGCTGTTTTTT.

This clonotype came up a few times. V and J are TRBV20-1 and TRBJ2-5, with TRBD2 identical over 7 bases. In germline, CDR1 is DFQATT, CDR2 SNEGSKA (reference sequence). The CDR3 is 15 amino acids. The V segment lost 0 bases and the J segment 2 bases; nucleotides outside the gene matches: 6. DNA for the CDR3: TGCAGTGCTAGAGATAGGTGGGGGGGGCAAGAGACCCAGTACTTC. This gives the protein CSARDRWGGQETQYF.

This clonotype was counted between two and nine times. The chain couples TRBV5-1 to TRBJ2-2; D is unclear. Germline CDR1 reads SGHRS; CDR2 reads YFSETQ. V shed 1 base and J shed 5 bases, with 12 bases lying between them. The CDR3 runs 15 residues. The CDR3 region is CASSLYGDITGELFF. In DNA, the CDR3 is TGCGCCAGCAGCTTGTATGGAGACATAACCGGGGAGCTGTTTTTT.

This clonotype was counted between two and nine times. The gene calls are TRBV29-1 and TRBJ2-1, with TRBD2 matching 10 bases. The germline V gene has CDR1 SQVTM and CDR2 ANQGSEA. The J segment lost 9 bases and the V segment lost 8 bases, leaving 13 bases of the junction unmatched. CDR3 length: 14 residues. The CDR3: CSYRLAGLWGEQFF. The DNA of the CDR3 is TGCAGCTACAGACTAGCGGGCCTTTGGGGTGAGCAGTTCTTC.

The chain recombines TRBV5-1 with TRBJ2-1; 9 nucleotides match TRBD2. The CDR3 is 14 amino acids. Germline CDR1 reads SGHRS; CDR2 reads YFSETQ. V was pared by 3 bases and J by 5 bases, with 3 bases of the junction left unmatched. The CDR3 bases are TGCGCCAGCAGCTATAGCGGGGGCGACAATGAGCAGTTCTTC. Translated: CASSYSGGDNEQFF.

The V call is TRBV12-3 or TRBV12-4, the J call TRBJ2-7; no clear D. V lost 1 base to trimming and J lost 0 bases, with 10 bases between them. The CDR3 has 15 amino acids. The CDR3 nucleotides are TGTGCCAGCAGTTTAGTGGCCAGGAGCTCCTACGAGCAGTACTTC. Protein sequence: CASSLVARSSYEQYF.

This chain joins TRBV27 and TRBJ2-1; TRBD1 agrees at 7 bases. The tail of the sequence fits TRBJ2-7 better, so the J call may be wrong. The CDR3 has 16 amino acids. Germline CDR1 MNHEY, CDR2 SMNVEV (reference sequence). CDR3 DNA: TGTGCCAGCAGTCCTTCCCCAGCAGGGGGTCCCCTAGAGCAGTACTTC. This encodes CASSPSPAGGPLEQYF.

The genes are TRBV20-1 and TRBJ1-1; D unresolved. CDR1 is DFQATT and CDR2 is SNEGSKA in the germline V gene (reference sequence). This CDR3 has 11 residues. The ends were cut back, 6 bases at V and 1 base at J, with 6 bases in the middle. The CDR3 reads CSAPGNTEAFF. CDR3 nucleotide sequence: TGCAGTGCCCCCGGGAACACTGAAGCTTTCTTT.